This passage covers 5 T cell receptor beta chains from one sample sequenced in a study of T cell repertoires in cytomegalovirus infection. TCRdb passed the reads through MiXCR, listing each CDR3 protein once. The sample records 550,000 to 850,000 distinct CDR3 sequences, 30% to 40% being singletons. The antigens these receptors bind are not known. The starting material was cultured PBMCs, obtained from culture after CMV antigen stimulation. The origin of the receptors is a human donor in good health (CMV status not recorded). Some clones in this sample may be carry-over from other donors' samples.

The chain recombines TRBV7-9 with TRBJ1-1; the match to TRBD1 covers 8 bases. CDR1 is SEHNR, CDR2 FQNEAQ, per germline (reference sequence). This CDR3 has 16 residues. With 5 bases clipped from V and 4 bases from J, the junction kept 12 bases outside the gene matches. The CDR3 DNA is TGTGCCAGCAGCCCTAGTTCGGGACAGGTGGGCACTGAAGCTTTCTTT. As protein: CASSPSSGQVGTEAFF. The complete variable domain, with remaining parts taken from reference TRBV7-9 and TRBJ1-1, reads DTGVSQNPRHKITKRGQNVTFRCDPISEHNRLYWYRQTLGQGPEFLTYFQNEAQLEKSRLLSDRFSAERPKGSFSTLEIQRTEQGDSAMYLCASSPSSGQVGTEAFFGQGTRLTVV.

The J gene is TRBJ2-5, the V gene TRBV5-4; D not resolved. Germline CDR1 SGHNT, CDR2 YYREEE (reference sequence). The CDR3 has 13 amino acids. V lost 3 bases, J lost 5 bases, and 11 bases lay in between. Here the CDR3 DNA reads TGTGCCAGCAGCTCATCCCCCAAGGAGACCCAGTACTTC. Residues: CASSSSPKETQYF. The complete variable domain, with remaining parts taken from reference TRBV5-4 and TRBJ2-5, reads ETGVTQSPTHLIKTRGQQVTLRCSSQSGHNTVSWYQQALGQGPQFIFQYYREEENGRGNFPPRFSGLQFPNYSSELNVNALELDDSALYLCASSSSPKETQYFGPGTRLLVL.

This clonotype has a handful of counts. The chain is built from TRBV7-2 and TRBJ2-4; D perhaps matches TRBD1 (5 bases). Germline V gene lookup returns CDR1 SGHTA and CDR2 FQGNSA. The CDR3 sequence is 14 residues long. The ends were cut back, 1 base at V and 5 bases at J, with 9 bases in the middle. As DNA, the CDR3 is TGTGCCAGCAGCTTAGGACAGATCGAAAACATTCAGTACTTC. Translating gives CASSLGQIENIQYF.

V usage is TRBV14 and J usage is TRBJ1-1; D is ambiguous. Germline V gives CDR1 SGHDN, CDR2 FVKESK. V shed 0 bases and J shed 3 bases, with 5 bases lying between them. CDR3 length equals 13 residues. The CDR3 here is CASSQEMDTEAFF. In DNA, the CDR3 is TGTGCCAGCAGCCAAGAGATGGACACTGAAGCTTTCTTT. Looking up the rest from reference TRBV14 and TRBJ1-1 gives the full variable domain: EAGVTQFPSHSVIEKGQTVTLRCDPISGHDNLYWYRRVMGKEIKFLLHFVKESKQDESGMPNNRFLAERTGGTYSTLKVQPAELEDSGVYFCASSQEMDTEAFFGQGTRLTVV.

The chain recombines TRBV27 with TRBJ1-2, with a possible D match to TRBD1 (5 bases). This CDR3 region has 15 residues. Germline V gene data show CDR1 as MNHEY and CDR2 as SMNVEV (reference sequence). V was trimmed by 6 bases and J by 1 base, leaving 15 bases between them. The CDR3 loop is CASRLSGIYNYGYTF. CDR3 coding DNA: TGTGCCAGCAGGCTTTCAGGGATATATAACTATGGCTACACCTTC.